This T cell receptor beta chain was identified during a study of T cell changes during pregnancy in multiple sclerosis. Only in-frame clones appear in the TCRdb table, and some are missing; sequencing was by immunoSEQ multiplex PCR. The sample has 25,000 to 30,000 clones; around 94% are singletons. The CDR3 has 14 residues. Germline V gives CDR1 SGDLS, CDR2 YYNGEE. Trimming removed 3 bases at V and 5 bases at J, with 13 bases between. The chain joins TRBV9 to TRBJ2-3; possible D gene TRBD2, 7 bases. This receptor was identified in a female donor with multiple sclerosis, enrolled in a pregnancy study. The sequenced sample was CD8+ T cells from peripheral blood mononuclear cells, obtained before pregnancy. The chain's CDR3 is CASSEGGGRDTQYF. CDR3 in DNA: TGTGCCAGCAGCGAAGGGGGGGGCCGAGATACGCAGTATTTT.